The rows below give T cell receptor beta chains drawn from one sample of a study of CD8 T cells in Susac syndrome. MiXCR, applied by TCRdb to the immunoSEQ multiplex PCR reads, yields one record per CDR3 protein. The sample lists 180,000 or so distinct CDR3 sequences; roughly 94% were seen once. The sample was CD4+ T cells from PBMCs. The receptor source for this set is a human donor with Susac syndrome. Both conserved end residues are part of each CDR3. The D gene is left open where the match is weak. Clone size appears in some rows only: once, few, many, or a class for an expanded clone.

V gene	D gene	clone size	CDR3 length	J gene	CDR3 protein	CDR3 DNA
TRBV7-9	TRBD2	once	15	TRBJ2-1	CASSLIAGGAVEQFF	TGTGCCAGCAGCTTAATAGCGGGGGGAGCCGTTGAGCAGTTCTTC
TRBV14	TRBD2	.	17	TRBJ2-5	CASSPGELASYQETQYF	TGTGCCAGCAGCCCTGGGGAACTAGCGTCCTACCAAGAGACCCAGTACTTC
TRBV4-2	TRBD2	.	15	TRBJ2-5	CASSQVAGGAKTQYF	TGTGCCAGCAGCCAAGTCGCGGGGGGCGCGAAGACCCAGTACTTC
TRBV28	.	once	14	TRBJ2-7	CASSLRSTVHEQYF	TGTGCCAGCAGTTTACGATCAACGGTCCACGAGCAGTACTTC
TRBV20-1	.	.	13	TRBJ1-5	CSAPEWGDQPQHF	TGCAGTGCGCCGGAGTGGGGAGATCAGCCCCAGCATTTT
TRBV19	TRBD1	.	17	TRBJ1-3	CASSTTTGRPSGNTIYF	TGTGCCAGTAGTACTACGACAGGGAGGCCCTCTGGAAACACCATATATTTT
TRBV19	TRBD1	.	13	TRBJ1-4	CASSGTVNEKLFF	TGTGCCAGCTCCGGGACAGTAAATGAAAAACTGTTTTTT
TRBV15	.	.	14	TRBJ2-5	CATSRGGNQETQYF	TGTGCCACCAGCAGAGGGGGCAACCAAGAGACCCAGTACTTC
TRBV6-2/TRBV6-3	TRBD1	.	15	TRBJ2-7	CASSSGTGGNYEQYF	TGTGCCAGCAGTTCCGGGACAGGGGGAAACTACGAGCAGTACTTC
TRBV14	TRBD2	.	14	TRBJ2-7	CASSLLTSGIEQYF	TGTGCCAGCAGCCTTCTGACTAGCGGGATCGAGCAGTACTTC
TRBV11-2	.	once	14	TRBJ2-2	CASSRDSGTGELFF	TGTGCCAGCAGCCGCGACAGCGGCACCGGGGAGCTGTTTTTT
TRBV11-3	.	.	14	TRBJ1-5	CASPGRGGNQPQHF	TGTGCCAGCCCAGGGAGAGGAGGCAATCAGCCCCAGCATTTT
TRBV28	TRBD1	once	15	TRBJ1-5	CASSPTGGMGQPQHF	TGTGCCAGCAGCCCGACAGGGGGAATGGGTCAGCCCCAGCATTTT
TRBV20-1	.	.	13	TRBJ2-1	CSASTGSYNEQFF	TGCAGTGCTAGTACCGGGAGTTACAATGAGCAGTTCTTC
TRBV12-3/TRBV12-4	.	few	14	TRBJ1-5	CASSFSDSNQPQHF	TGTGCCAGCAGTTTTTCAGATAGCAATCAGCCCCAGCATTTT
TRBV7-9	.	few	12	TRBJ2-2	CASSLSAGELFF	TGTGCCAGCAGCTTATCGGCCGGGGAGCTGTTTTTT
TRBV20-1	TRBD1	once	16	TRBJ2-1	CSALQRTGQGLNEQFF	TGCAGTGCTTTACAGAGAACGGGACAGGGTCTCAATGAGCAGTTCTTC
TRBV30	.	.	11	TRBJ1-2	CAWSFTDAYTF	TGTGCCTGGAGTTTCACCGACGCCTACACCTTC
TRBV11-2	.	.	12	TRBJ1-2	CASSFQNYGYTF	TGTGCCAGCAGCTTTCAGAACTATGGCTACACCTTC
TRBV19	.	.	14	TRBJ2-7	CASSHGQFAREQYF	TGTGCCAGTAGCCACGGACAGTTCGCCCGCGAGCAGTACTTC
TRBV11-1	TRBD1	once	16	TRBJ2-1	CASSLWGNTGDNEQFF	TGTGCCAGCAGCTTATGGGGGAATACAGGGGACAATGAGCAGTTCTTC
TRBV4-3	TRBD2	.	16	TRBJ2-5	CASSQGTGGGPETQYF	TGCGCCAGCAGCCAAGGAACGGGGGGAGGGCCGGAGACCCAGTACTTC
TRBV21-1	.	.	17	TRBJ2-1	CASSKVTGQGGYNEQFF	TGTGCCAGCAGCAAGGTAACGGGACAGGGGGGGTACAATGAGCAGTTCTTC
TRBV5-1	TRBD2	.	15	TRBJ2-1	CASTPAGEAYNEQFF	TGCGCCAGCACCCCCGCGGGGGAGGCCTACAATGAGCAGTTCTTC
TRBV7-9	TRBD2	.	15	TRBJ2-1	CASSLERGGENEQFF	TGTGCCAGCAGCTTAGAGCGGGGAGGTGAAAATGAGCAGTTCTTC
TRBV28	TRBD2	.	12	TRBJ2-7	CASRRDPGGQYF	TGTGCCAGCAGAAGGGACCCGGGAGGGCAGTACTTC
TRBV20-1	.	.	15	TRBJ2-1	CSAPPQTFSYNEQFF	TGCAGTGCCCCGCCACAGACGTTCTCCTACAATGAGCAGTTCTTC
TRBV6-2/TRBV6-3	TRBD2	.	20	TRBJ2-5	CASSYSNSGLAGVRRETQYF	TGTGCCAGCAGTTACTCGAACAGTGGACTAGCGGGAGTCAGAAGGGAGACCCAGTACTTC
TRBV29-1	.	.	15	TRBJ1-1	CSVEPLGGPNTEAFF	TGCAGCGTTGAACCCCTCGGAGGGCCGAACACTGAAGCTTTCTTT
TRBV29-1	.	.	14	TRBJ2-1	CSGSGDNSYNEQFF	TGCAGCGGGTCTGGGGACAACTCCTACAATGAGCAGTTCTTC
TRBV7-9	.	.	14	TRBJ2-3	CASSSRQNTDTQYF	TGTGCCAGCAGCTCCCGACAGAACACAGATACGCAGTATTTT
TRBV29-1	.	.	13	TRBJ2-3	CSVVGGSTDTQYF	TGCAGCGTTGTCGGCGGTAGCACAGATACGCAGTATTTT
TRBV28	.	.	14	TRBJ1-1	CASSLYGGAKEAFF	TGTGCCAGCAGTTTATACGGGGGCGCAAAGGAAGCTTTCTTT
TRBV20-1	TRBD1	.	15	TRBJ1-5	CSATTGGPSNQPQHF	TGCAGTGCGACGACAGGGGGCCCGAGCAATCAGCCCCAGCATTTT
TRBV2	.	.	13	TRBJ2-4	CASSQGWENIQYF	TGTGCCAGCAGCCAGGGGTGGGAAAACATTCAGTACTTC
TRBV20-1	.	.	11	TRBJ2-7	CSALDSYEQYF	TGCAGTGCTTTAGACAGTTACGAGCAGTACTTC
TRBV12-3/TRBV12-4	TRBD2	.	14	TRBJ2-1	CASNLAGVFVEQFF	TGTGCCAGCAACCTAGCGGGAGTTTTTGTTGAGCAGTTCTTC
TRBV29-1	.	.	12	TRBJ1-1	CSVEAANTEAFF	TGCAGCGTTGAGGCAGCAAACACTGAAGCTTTCTTT
TRBV18	TRBD1	.	16	TRBJ1-5	CASSRTGTGGQQPQHF	TGTGCCAGCTCACGTACCGGGACAGGGGGCCAACAGCCCCAGCATTTT
TRBV28	TRBD2	.	15	TRBJ2-7	CASTPLAGDIYEQYF	TGTGCCAGCACTCCCCTAGCGGGGGATATTTACGAGCAGTACTTC
TRBV5-6	.	.	16	TRBJ2-6	CASSKNRVTGANVLTF	TGTGCCAGCAGCAAAAATAGGGTGACTGGGGCCAACGTCCTGACTTTC
TRBV28	.	.	18	TRBJ2-1	CASIPRVSGTRPYNEQFF	TGTGCCAGCATCCCAAGGGTCTCCGGGACCAGACCCTACAATGAGCAGTTCTTC
TRBV7-9	.	.	13	TRBJ1-1	CASSRDTYTEAFF	TGTGCCAGCAGTCGTGACACGTACACTGAAGCTTTCTTT
TRBV25-1	TRBD1	once	15	TRBJ1-2	CASSVPGQPLYGYTF	TGTGCCAGCAGTGTACCGGGACAGCCCCTCTATGGCTACACCTTC
TRBV30	TRBD2	.	18	TRBJ2-1	CAWRTGTSGGAYYNEQFF	TGTGCCTGGCGTACCGGGACTAGCGGGGGGGCGTACTACAATGAGCAGTTCTTC
TRBV30	.	.	17	TRBJ1-5	CAWSSPGLLYSNQPQHF	TGTGCCTGGAGTTCCCCCGGACTTCTTTATAGCAATCAGCCCCAGCATTTT
TRBV24-1	.	.	15	TRBJ2-5	CATSDPVLAEETQYF	TGTGCCACCAGTGACCCGGTCTTAGCCGAAGAGACCCAGTACTTC